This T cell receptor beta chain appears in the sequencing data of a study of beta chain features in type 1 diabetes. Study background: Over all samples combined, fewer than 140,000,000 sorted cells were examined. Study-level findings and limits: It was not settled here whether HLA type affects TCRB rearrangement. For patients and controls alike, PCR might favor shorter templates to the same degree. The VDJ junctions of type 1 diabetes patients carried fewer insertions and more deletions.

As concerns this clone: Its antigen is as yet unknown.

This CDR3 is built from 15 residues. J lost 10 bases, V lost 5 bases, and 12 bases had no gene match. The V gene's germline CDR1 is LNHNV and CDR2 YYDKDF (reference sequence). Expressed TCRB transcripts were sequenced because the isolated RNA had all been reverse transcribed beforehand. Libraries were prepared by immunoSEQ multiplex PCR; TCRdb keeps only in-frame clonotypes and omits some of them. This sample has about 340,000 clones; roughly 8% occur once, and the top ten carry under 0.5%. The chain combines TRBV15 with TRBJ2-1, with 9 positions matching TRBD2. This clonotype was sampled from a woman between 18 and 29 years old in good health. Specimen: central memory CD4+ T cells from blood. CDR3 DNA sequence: TGTGCCACCAGCCGCGGGGGGGGAGACACAACCGAGCAGTTCTTC. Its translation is CATSRGGGDTTEQFF.